Below, 14 T cell receptor beta chains from the same sample are listed, as sequenced in a study of control samples from healthy donors and cancer patients. Generated by immunoSEQ multiplex PCR, the TCRdb table keeps only in-frame clones and is missing some. The sample carries 93,000 or so clones, around 89% recorded once. Input material: PBMCs. These TCRs come from a man between 60 and 75 years old with lung cancer.

This rearrangement joins TRBV3-1 (or the pseudogene TRBV3-2) to TRBJ1-4; D is uncertain. The germline V gene encodes CDR1 LGHDT and CDR2 YNNKEL (reference sequence). There are 15 residues in the CDR3. Trimming removed 1 base at V and 0 bases at J, with 6 bases between. CDR3 DNA sequence: TGTGCCAGCAGCCAAGGGGGTCCAACTAATGAAAAACTGTTTTTT. Encoded protein: CASSQGGPTNEKLFF.

This clone has more than one count but fewer than ten. This chain joins TRBV6-5 and TRBJ1-1; D is unclear. Germline-derived CDR1 and CDR2 are MNHEY and SVGAGI. V was trimmed by 6 bases and J by 0 bases, leaving 2 bases between them. The CDR3 sequence is 11 residues long. The CDR3 DNA follows: TGTGCCAGCAGGGTGAACACTGAAGCTTTCTTT. Its protein product is CASRVNTEAFF.

The rearrangement links TRBV24-1 to TRBJ1-1; D is unresolved. Trimming cost V 5 bases and J 3 bases, with 15 bases left between them. Germline V gene data show CDR1 as KGHDR and CDR2 as SFDVKD. The CDR3 loop spans 15 amino acids. The CDR3 region has the DNA TGTGCCACCAGTGGCGGAGGCTCCCTCCACACTGAAGCTTTCTTT. Amino acid sequence: CATSGGGSLHTEAFF.

The chain couples TRBV3-1 (or the pseudogene TRBV3-2) to TRBJ1-1, with D uncertain. CDR3 size: 16 residues. V lost 2 bases and J lost 8, with 21 bases in between. Germline CDR1 and CDR2: LGHDT and YNNKEL (reference sequence). The CDR3 DNA follows: TGTGCCAGCAGCCAAACTCCACGCGGGATCTCCGCAGAAGCTTTCTTT. Protein sequence: CASSQTPRGISAEAFF.

The chain uses TRBV6-5 and TRBJ2-5, with D perhaps matching TRBD2 (6 bases). Germline CDR1 and CDR2: MNHEY and SVGAGI. V was shortened by 10 bases and J by 4 bases, with 19 bases between the two germline ends. The CDR3 has 14 residues. CDR3 amino acids: CAIKAVHGGETQYF. In DNA form, the CDR3 reads TGTGCCATTAAGGCCGTTCACGGGGGAGAGACCCAGTACTTC.

This sequence joins TRBV6-5 and TRBJ1-3; the D gene is possibly TRBD1 (6 bases). V dropped 2 bases and J dropped 2 bases, with 13 bases sitting between them. CDR3 length equals 16 residues. CDR1 is MNHEY and CDR2 is SVGAGI in the germline V gene. The CDR3 bases are TGTGCCAGCAGTTACCTGGCCGGGGGCGCTGGAAACACCATATATTTT. This codes for CASSYLAGGAGNTIYF.

This clone was recorded only once. This sequence joins TRBV10-3 and TRBJ1-1; D is possibly TRBD1 (5 bases). V lost 2 bases to trimming and J lost 4 bases, with 11 bases between them. The CDR3 spans 14 residues. The germline V gene has CDR1 ENHRY and CDR2 SYGVKD. CDR3 residues: CAISERGGVTEAFF. Here the CDR3 DNA reads TGTGCCATCAGTGAGCGGGGGGGAGTCACTGAAGCTTTCTTT.

The V and J genes are TRBV5-1 and TRBJ1-1; 12 bases are a match to TRBD1. The CDR3 sequence is 14 residues long. Germline values: CDR1 SGHRS, CDR2 YFSETQ. Trimming took 3 bases from V and 11 from J; bases not matched to a gene: 8. CDR3 coding DNA: TGCGCCAGCAGCTGGGCCGGGACAGGGGGCTCGGCTTTCTTT. It yields the protein CASSWAGTGGSAFF.

This clone appeared once. The chain is built from TRBV20-1 and TRBJ1-2; a possible D gene is TRBD1 (6 bases). V was pared by 3 bases and J by 2 bases, with 10 bases between. This CDR3 contains 13 residues. Germline V gene lookup returns CDR1 DFQATT and CDR2 SNEGSKA (reference sequence). This CDR3 is CSASPQGNYGYTF. The CDR3 nucleotides are TGCAGTGCTAGTCCCCAGGGGAACTATGGCTACACCTTC.

The chain is built from TRBV6-4 and TRBJ1-2, with a tentative D call TRBD1 (6 bases). Germline V gene lookup returns CDR1 MRHNA and CDR2 SNTAGT. This CDR3 spans 14 amino acids. V lost 6 bases, J lost 2 bases, and 13 bases lay in between. DNA for the CDR3: TGTGCCAGCAGCCAAGAAACAGGGAACTATGGCTACACCTTC. Its protein product is CASSQETGNYGYTF.

This clone was detected a few times. The chain links TRBV5-4 to TRBJ1-6; 7 nucleotides match TRBD1. The CDR3 runs 15 residues. V lost 4 bases, J lost 9 bases, and 10 bases stayed unmatched. The germline V gene has CDR1 SGHNT and CDR2 YYREEE (reference sequence). CDR3 amino acids: CASSARQGQGSPLHF. In DNA, the CDR3 is TGTGCCAGCAGCGCACGACAGGGTCAGGGTTCACCCCTCCACTTT.

This rearrangement joins TRBV5-1 to TRBJ2-1, with 10 bases that match TRBD2. The junction had 6 bases not matched to a gene; V was cut back by 9 bases and J by 0 bases. CDR1 is SGHRS and CDR2 is YFSETQ in the germline V gene. CDR3 length: 15 residues. CDR3 bases: TGCGCCACCAAGGAGCGGGGGGGCTCCTACAATGAGCAGTTCTTC. Residues: CATKERGGSYNEQFF.

The genes are TRBV9 and TRBJ2-3, with 10 bases aligning to TRBD2. The CDR3 loop spans 18 amino acids. Unmatched junction bases numbered 8, after V lost 1 base and J lost 0 bases. Germline V gene lookup returns CDR1 SGDLS and CDR2 YYNGEE. The CDR3 region is CASSVLSGLAASTDTQYF. In nucleotides, the CDR3 is TGTGCCAGCAGCGTACTGTCTGGACTAGCGGCTAGCACAGATACGCAGTATTTT.

This chain connects TRBV15 to TRBJ1-3; unclear D gene. Germline loops: CDR1 LNHNV, CDR2 YYDKDF (reference sequence). V lost 1 base to trimming and J lost 6 bases, with 7 bases between them. The CDR3 is made up of 13 amino acids. The CDR3: CATSRVPSNTIYF. Written as DNA, the CDR3 is TGTGCCACCAGCAGAGTGCCTTCAAACACCATATATTTT.